This TCR beta chain was retrieved from a study of cytomegalovirus exposure and HLA in healthy donors. The donors, nominally healthy at sampling, likely had unrecorded immune exposures. The PCR used 60 Vbeta and 13 Jbeta primers. Original handling: In a later analysis, the count reached some 88 million unique TCR beta chains, with roughly 11 million shared. Profiling relied on immunoSEQ multiplex PCR, and the TCRdb table lists in-frame clones only, not all of them. The D gene and trimming were derived from the DNA, and the V and J assignments and clone size from that table. The table has 130,000 to 150,000 clones, roughly 80% seen once. Germline V lookup: CDR1 SGHDT, CDR2 YYEEEE. Between the trimmed V and J ends, which lost 2 bases and 7 bases, there was a span of 10 bases. The CDR3 covers 14 residues. Study-level results: Most TCR sequences were seen very rarely across donors, but some public TCRs occurred in many.

For this clone: The target antigen is unknown.

The genes are TRBV5-6 and TRBJ1-6, with a tentative D call TRBD1 (5 bases). The sample taken for sequencing was PBMCs. This TCR derives from a male donor in good health and CMV-seronegative. CDR3 coding DNA: TGTGCCAGCAGCTTTCAGGGTCGGAATTCACCCCTCCACTTT. Protein: CASSFQGRNSPLHF. Filled out from reference TRBV5-6 and TRBJ1-6, the complete variable domain reads DAGVTQSPTHLIKTRGQQVTLRCSPKSGHDTVSWYQQALGQGPQFIFQYYEEEERQRGNFPDRFSGHQFPNYSSELNVNALLLGDSALYLCASSFQGRNSPLHFGNGTRLTVT.